This T cell receptor beta chain was recovered during a study of blood T cell repertoires in COVID-19. Study information: T cells, B-cell-depleted T cells, or PBMCs provided the cDNA or gDNA that served as material.

In the original workflow: Estimates of nucleated cell counts were drawn from the amplification of reference gene primers. Repertoires were generated with immunoSEQ multiplex PCR, while TCRdb's copy carries only in-frame clones and drops some. V, J and clone size were drawn from that table, and D and trimming were deduced from the DNA. This table has some 220,000 clones, roughly 90% appearing once. Germline V gene data show CDR1 as SGHRS and CDR2 as YFSETQ. Trimming took 0 bases from V and 5 from J, leaving 16 bases between them. The CDR3 consists of 16 residues. Participants, about 18 to 100 years old, spanned more than 20 US areas.

Sample: PBMCs or T cells enriched from blood (not recorded which). This sequence was found in a woman in her 30s who had recovered from COVID-19. This chain connects TRBV5-1 to TRBJ2-3, with a possible D match to TRBD2 (6 bases). DNA for the CDR3: TGCGCCAGCAGCTTGGAAGGTCGGCGGGGTGTAGATACGCAGTATTTT. Its protein is CASSLEGRRGVDTQYF.